The 24 T cell receptor beta chains in this list originate from one sample, sequenced in a study of shared clonotypes between healthy human individuals (dated by TCRdb to the early 2020s). The library was produced with the immunoSEQ multiplex PCR assay. The source is immuneACCESS, and TCRdb retained only in-frame sequences with V and J called. Part of the clones is not carried over; for the studies checked, unresolved V genes explain less than half of this, and the remainder is unexplained. This sample comprises about 230,000 clones, 65% of them detected only once. Of the sample, roughly 11% falls within the top ten clones. The sequenced material came from memory CD4+ T cells sorted from blood. Reading the label with the study, this specimen's cell subset or site is: CD45RA-negative fraction. These receptors all come from a man under 40 in good health.

The chain couples TRBV5-1 to TRBJ2-7; 8 nucleotides agree with TRBD2. This CDR3 comprises 16 residues. With 2 bases clipped from V and 2 bases from J, the junction kept 9 bases outside the gene matches. The germline gives CDR1 SGHRS, CDR2 YFSETQ. Written as DNA, the CDR3 is TGCGCCAGCAGCTTTGGGTCCAGCGGGGGACCCTACGAGCAGTACTTC. Its translation: CASSFGSSGGPYEQYF.

This chain uses TRBV18 with TRBJ1-3, with 11 bases fitting TRBD1. Germline assignment: CDR1 KGHSH and CDR2 LQKENI. This CDR3 contains 15 residues. Trimming removed 3 bases from V and 4 bases from J; junction bases left unmatched: 2. CDR3 in DNA: TGTGCCAGCTCACCGGGACAGGGGGACGGAAACACCATATATTTT. This encodes CASSPGQGDGNTIYF. Together with reference TRBV18 and TRBJ1-3, the CDR3 gives the full variable domain: NAGVMQNPRHLVRRRGQEARLRCSPMKGHSHVYWYRQLPEEGLKFMVYLQKENIIDESGMPKERFSAEFPKEGPSILRIQQVVRGDSAAYFCASSPGQGDGNTIYFGEGSWLTVV.

The chain recombines TRBV2 with TRBJ2-1; 14 bases are a match to TRBD2. Trimming cost V 4 bases and J 7 bases; bases outside gene matches: 9. Germline lookup yields CDR1 SNHLY and CDR2 FYNNEI. The CDR3 spans 17 residues. As DNA, the CDR3 is TGTGCCAGCAGTGTCTTGGGACTAGCGGGAGAAAGGAATGAGCAGTTCTTC. Protein sequence: CASSVLGLAGERNEQFF.

About this clone itself: The same CDR3 is also encoded by other DNA sequences in this sample. The chain employs TRBV5-4 and TRBJ2-7; 10 bases match TRBD2. Per the germline V gene, CDR1 is SGHNT and CDR2 is YYREEE (reference sequence). This CDR3 comprises 15 residues. J lost 0 bases, V lost 2 bases, and 2 bases had no gene match. For the CDR3, the DNA is TGTGCCAGCAGCTTAAGGACTAGCGGCTCCTACGAGCAGTACTTC. Translated: CASSLRTSGSYEQYF.

The rearrangement joins TRBV11-3 to TRBJ2-1, with D possibly matching TRBD2 (5 bases). V dropped 4 bases and J dropped 9 bases, with 22 bases sitting between them. The CDR3 length is 16 residues. Germline V gives CDR1 SGHNT, CDR2 YENEEA. The CDR3 loop reads CASSSERADVMSEQFF. CDR3 DNA sequence: TGTGCCAGCAGCTCTGAGAGGGCGGATGTCATGTCTGAGCAGTTCTTC.

This chain joins TRBV5-4 and TRBJ2-1, with 8 bases matching TRBD2. The junction had 9 bases not matched to a gene; V was cut back by 4 bases and J by 6 bases. CDR3 length: 15 residues. Per germline, CDR1 SGHNT and CDR2 YYREEE (reference sequence). The CDR3 region is CASSTISGEVNEQFF. DNA for the CDR3: TGTGCCAGCAGCACAATTAGCGGGGAGGTCAATGAGCAGTTCTTC.

This clone has a handful of counts. The CDR3 spells CASSYGGGGANEQFF. CDR3 sequence (DNA): TGTGCCAGCAGTTATGGTGGAGGGGGGGCCAATGAGCAGTTCTTC. J is TRBJ2-1 and V is TRBV28, with D possibly TRBD2 on 7 matching bases. V was cut by 4 bases and J by 6 bases, with 16 bases left in between. CDR3 length: 15 residues. CDR1 MDHEN and CDR2 SYDVKM come from the germline V gene.

The V gene is TRBV11-2, the J gene TRBJ2-3; the D is unclear. The CDR3 is 12 residues long. Trimming left V 8 bases short and J 0 bases short, with 6 bases between. The germline V gene encodes CDR1 SGHAT and CDR2 FQNNGV. CDR3 region: CASLISTDTQYF. The CDR3 DNA follows: TGTGCCAGCTTGATTAGCACAGATACGCAGTATTTT.

This clone was picked up one time. The rearrangement uses TRBV6-1 and TRBJ1-1; D possibly corresponds to TRBD1 (5 bases). Germline loops: CDR1 MNHNS, CDR2 SASEGT. V gave up 5 bases and J gave up 11 bases, with 15 bases separating them. The CDR3 has 12 amino acids. CDR3 in DNA: TGTGCCAGCAGTCGGGGGGGGGTTGTCGCTTTCTTT. Amino acid sequence: CASSRGGVVAFF.

The V gene is TRBV10-2, the J gene TRBJ1-5; D unresolved. The CDR3 totals 12 residues. Trimming took off 6 bases at V and 0 bases at J, with 3 bases between the two ends. Germline V lookup: CDR1 WSHSY, CDR2 SAAADI. CDR3 sequence (DNA): TGCGCCAGCAGCGATAGCAATCAGCCCCAGCATTTT. Its protein is CASSDSNQPQHF.

V gene TRBV7-9 combines with J gene TRBJ2-1, with D possibly called TRBD1 or TRBD2 (6 bases each). Trimming left V 4 bases short and J 10 bases short, with 20 bases between. The germline CDR1 and CDR2 sequences are SEHNR and FQNEAQ (reference sequence). The CDR3 has 15 amino acids. The CDR3 sequence is CASSWTGAARGEQFF. CDR3 sequence (DNA): TGTGCCAGCAGCTGGACGGGGGCGGCCCGTGGGGAGCAGTTCTTC.

The gene calls are TRBV7-2 and TRBJ2-1; 8 positions match TRBD1. Trimming took 5 bases from V and 0 from J; bases not matched to a gene: 0. This CDR3 is built from 14 residues. CDR1 and CDR2 from the germline V gene are SGHTA and FQGNSA. Here the CDR3 reads CASSDRGSYNEQFF. In DNA, the CDR3 is TGTGCCAGCAGCGACAGGGGCTCCTACAATGAGCAGTTCTTC.

This clone was seen once. Here the CDR3 DNA reads TGTGCCAGTAGTGAACAGGGGCTAGCCAAAAACATTCAGTACTTC. Its translation: CASSEQGLAKNIQYF. The V gene is TRBV19, the J gene TRBJ2-4, with 7 bases matching TRBD1. The J segment lost 0 bases and the V segment lost 5 bases, leaving 4 bases of the junction unmatched. The CDR3 runs 15 residues. Germline-derived CDR1 and CDR2 are LNHDA and SQIVND (reference sequence).

CDR3 nucleotide sequence: TGTGCCAGCAAAGTGGACCAACAGCCCCAGCATTTT. It codes for CASKVDQQPQHF. The rearrangement uses TRBV28 and TRBJ1-5; no clear D gene. The ends were cut back, 7 bases at V and 7 bases at J, with 11 bases in the middle. Germline CDR1 MDHEN, CDR2 SYDVKM. CDR3 size: 12 residues. Using reference TRBV28 and TRBJ1-5 for the parts outside the CDR3, the full variable domain is DVKVTQSSRYLVKRTGEKVFLECVQDMDHENMFWYRQDPGLGLRLIYFSYDVKMKEKGDIPEGYSVSREKKERFSLILESASTNQTSMYLCASKVDQQPQHFGDGTRLSIL.

The rearrangement uses TRBV5-4 and TRBJ2-1; 13 nucleotides align to TRBD2. The CDR3 has 15 residues. Trimming at V came to 4 bases and at J to 4 bases, leaving 2 bases not matched to a gene. Germline V gene sequence: CDR1 SGHNT, CDR2 YYREEE (reference sequence). The DNA of the CDR3 is TGTGCCAGCAGCCGGACTAGCGGGAGTTACAATGAGCAGTTCTTC. It yields the protein CASSRTSGSYNEQFF.

The chain has TRBV7-6 and TRBJ2-7; D not resolved. CDR3 size: 10 residues. Between the trimmed V and J ends, which lost 5 bases and 2 bases, there was a span of 1 base. CDR1 SGHVS and CDR2 FNYEAQ come from the germline V gene. The CDR3 DNA sequence: TGTGCCAGCAGCACCTACGAGCAGTACTTC. Amino acid sequence: CASSTYEQYF.

The chain is built from TRBV28 and TRBJ2-3; D uncertain. Looked up from germline, CDR1 is MDHEN and CDR2 is SYDVKM. V lost 2 bases and J 5 bases, leaving 5 bases between the germline ends. The CDR3 loop spans 12 amino acids. The CDR3: CASSLKGDTQYF. Here the CDR3 DNA reads TGTGCCAGCAGTTTAAAGGGAGATACGCAGTATTTT.

Only a few counts were recorded for this clone. The chain couples TRBV4-3 to TRBJ2-2; D perhaps matches TRBD2 (5 bases). From germline, CDR1 is LGHNA and CDR2 YSLEER. The CDR3 is made up of 15 amino acids. Trimming shortened V by 3 bases and J by 4 bases, and 12 bases separated the two germline ends. Here the CDR3 reads CASSHSQAGTGELFF. CDR3 DNA sequence: TGCGCCAGCAGCCATTCCCAGGCGGGCACCGGGGAGCTGTTTTTT.

The chain uses TRBV6-4 and TRBJ2-1, with 8 bases matching TRBD1. Germline V gene sequence: CDR1 MRHNA, CDR2 SNTAGT. V dropped 3 bases and J dropped 10; count of bases not matched to a gene: 8. The CDR3 runs 14 residues. The CDR3: CASSETGGFGEQFF. CDR3 DNA: TGTGCCAGCAGTGAAACAGGGGGGTTCGGGGAGCAGTTCTTC.

The V call is TRBV28, the J call TRBJ1-2, with a possible D match to TRBD1 (5 bases). Germline loops: CDR1 MDHEN, CDR2 SYDVKM. CDR3 length equals 11 residues. V lost 10 bases and J lost 2, with 8 bases in between. CDR3 sequence (DNA): TGTGCCACCCAGGGAAACTATGGCTACACCTTC. Protein sequence: CATQGNYGYTF.

The rearrangement joins TRBV7-3 to TRBJ2-3; D is possibly TRBD2 (6 bases). This CDR3 is 14 amino acids long. The V gene lost 1 base and the J gene lost 4 bases, with 9 bases spanning the gap. CDR1 SGHTA and CDR2 FQGTGA come from the germline V gene. The CDR3 DNA reads as TGTGCCAGCAGCTTAATAGCGGCCGCAGATACGCAGTATTTT. This gives the protein CASSLIAAADTQYF.

The chain links TRBV5-1 to TRBJ2-5; 9 nucleotides line up with TRBD1. The CDR3 runs 13 residues. CDR1 is SGHRS, CDR2 YFSETQ, per germline. V shed 5 bases, J shed 6 bases, and the junction held 5 bases outside the gene matches. This chain's CDR3 is CASRIQGAKTQYF. The CDR3 coding sequence is TGCGCCAGCAGAATACAGGGGGCAAAGACCCAGTACTTC.

J is TRBJ1-1 and V is TRBV18; D gene uncertain. Germline V CDR1 and CDR2: KGHSH, LQKENI. The CDR3 totals 14 residues. V lost 3 bases and J 4 bases, leaving 12 bases between the germline ends. The CDR3 region has the DNA TGTGCCAGCTCACCCGGTATTTCGACCACTGAAGCTTTCTTT. The encoded protein is CASSPGISTTEAFF.

This clone was seen repeatedly, ten times or more. V gene TRBV7-9 combines with J gene TRBJ2-7; 14 bases line up with TRBD2. V was pared by 4 bases and J by 4 bases, with 3 bases of the junction left unmatched. Germline V gene data show CDR1 as SEHNR and CDR2 as FQNEAQ (reference sequence). This CDR3 contains 15 residues. CDR3 sequence (DNA): TGTGCCAGCAGCTATGGGACTAGCGGGGGTTACGAGCAGTACTTC. Its protein product is CASSYGTSGGYEQYF.